The 17 T cell receptor beta chains given below trace back to one sample, sequenced in a study of blood T cell repertoires in COVID-19. Clones were read by immunoSEQ multiplex PCR, and TCRdb kept only the in-frame ones, dropping some. The sample includes 100,000 to 150,000 clones, 81% of them seen just once. The sample comprised peripheral blood. The receptors shown here come from a woman aged 60-75 years with active or convalescent COVID-19.

V is TRBV5-6 and J is TRBJ2-5; D might be TRBD2 (5 bases). V shed 0 bases and J shed 9 bases, with 12 bases lying between them. This CDR3 spans 13 amino acids. Germline CDR1 SGHDT, CDR2 YYEEEE. The CDR3 DNA is TGTGCCAGCAGCTTGGTGGTAGGAGCGGCCCAGTACTTC. This sequence encodes CASSLVVGAAQYF.

The chain uses TRBV28 and TRBJ1-2; 9 positions match TRBD1. This CDR3 region has 15 residues. J lost 3 bases, V lost 6 bases, and 8 bases had no gene match. Germline V gene data show CDR1 as MDHEN and CDR2 as SYDVKM. The CDR3 loop reads CASRSGTGLYYGYTF. In DNA, the CDR3 is TGTGCCAGCAGGTCCGGGACAGGGCTATACTATGGCTACACCTTC.

The CDR3 DNA reads TGTGCCAGCAGTTTAAGGGACATTTTGGGGGCCAAAAACATTCAGTACTTC. It encodes CASSLRDILGAKNIQYF. The chain recombines TRBV28 with TRBJ2-4; D is possibly TRBD1 (6 bases). The CDR3 runs 17 residues. Per germline, CDR1 MDHEN and CDR2 SYDVKM. V was pared by 2 bases and J by 1 base, with 15 bases between. The full variable domain, rest sourced from reference TRBV28 and TRBJ2-4, is DVKVTQSSRYLVKRTGEKVFLECVQDMDHENMFWYRQDPGLGLRLIYFSYDVKMKEKGDIPEGYSVSREKKERFSLILESASTNQTSMYLCASSLRDILGAKNIQYFGAGTRLSVL.

This clone was seen more than once but under ten times. This rearrangement joins TRBV23-1 to TRBJ2-3; TRBD2 agrees at 7 bases. TRBV23-1 is an ORF; its function is uncertain. The CDR3 consists of 17 residues. V trimming: 6 bases; J trimming: 1 base; junction bases outside the gene matches: 13. The CDR3 is CASSPHPYRGGTDTQYF. Written as DNA, the CDR3 is TGCGCCAGCAGCCCTCACCCCTACCGGGGGGGCACAGATACGCAGTATTTT.

The rearrangement links TRBV5-1 to TRBJ2-3, with D hard to call. CDR1 and CDR2 (germline): SGHRS, YFSETQ. The V gene lost 0 bases and the J gene lost 2 bases, with 10 bases spanning the gap. The CDR3 runs 15 residues. The CDR3 protein is CASSLEPTYTDTQYF. The CDR3 bases are TGCGCCAGCAGCTTGGAACCGACTTACACAGATACGCAGTATTTT. Combining the CDR3 with reference TRBV5-1 and TRBJ2-3 gives the whole variable domain KAGVTQTPRYLIKTRGQQVTLSCSPISGHRSVSWYQQTPGQGLQFLFEYFSETQRNKGNFPGRFSGRQFSNSRSEMNVSTLELGDSALYLCASSLEPTYTDTQYFGPGTRLTVL.

This chain uses TRBV30 with TRBJ1-3; the D is unclear. Germline values: CDR1 GTSNPN, CDR2 SVGIG (reference sequence). The CDR3 length is 14 residues. V shed 4 bases and J shed 5 bases, with 15 bases lying between them. The CDR3 DNA reads TGTGCCTGGACCAGGACGGGAGGGCGAAACACCATATATTTT. This gives the protein CAWTRTGGRNTIYF.

The V gene is TRBV24-1, the J gene TRBJ1-1; 7 nucleotides align to TRBD1. The J segment lost 4 bases and the V segment lost 4 bases, leaving 8 bases of the junction unmatched. This CDR3 has 15 amino acids. Germline V gene lookup returns CDR1 KGHDR and CDR2 SFDVKD. The CDR3 spells CATSDPTTGSTEAFF. CDR3 DNA sequence: TGTGCCACCAGTGACCCGACGACAGGGAGCACTGAAGCTTTCTTT.

V is TRBV19 and J is TRBJ1-1, with 7 bases lining up with TRBD1. Germline CDR1 is LNHDA and CDR2 is SQIVND (reference sequence). The V gene end was trimmed by 3 bases and the J gene end by 4 bases; junction bases not matched to a gene: 5. The length of the CDR3 is 14 residues. The CDR3 is CASSIVTGITEAFF. CDR3 sequence (DNA): TGTGCCAGTAGTATCGTGACAGGGATCACTGAAGCTTTCTTT.

The J gene is TRBJ2-2, the V gene TRBV5-1, with D perhaps matching TRBD1 (7 bases). With 4 bases removed from V and 7 bases from J, the gap between germline ends came to 14 bases. The CDR3 has 14 amino acids. CDR1 is SGHRS and CDR2 is YFSETQ in the germline V gene. CDR3 amino acids: CASSLRQGGGELFF. As DNA, the CDR3 is TGCGCCAGCAGCCTTCGACAGGGAGGCGGGGAGCTGTTTTTT.

The J gene is TRBJ1-4, the V gene TRBV5-5; 7 bases map to TRBD1. The J segment lost 7 bases and the V segment lost 1 base, leaving 10 bases of the junction unmatched. There are 16 residues in the CDR3. In germline, CDR1 is SGHKS, CDR2 YYEKEE (reference sequence). Written as DNA, the CDR3 is TGTGCCAGCAGCTTGTCAGTGTGGCAGGGGGGTGAAAAACTGTTTTTT. Translation gives CASSLSVWQGGEKLFF.

The J gene is TRBJ2-7, the V gene TRBV5-1, with 13 positions matching TRBD2. The ends lost 4 bases at V and 4 bases at J; junction bases unmatched: 11. CDR1 is SGHRS and CDR2 is YFSETQ in the germline V gene. The CDR3 spans 17 residues. The CDR3 loop reads CASSQLGLAGEAYEQYF. The CDR3 DNA is TGCGCCAGCAGCCAACTTGGACTAGCGGGAGAGGCATACGAGCAGTACTTC. Using reference TRBV5-1 and TRBJ2-7 for the parts outside the CDR3, the full variable domain is KAGVTQTPRYLIKTRGQQVTLSCSPISGHRSVSWYQQTPGQGLQFLFEYFSETQRNKGNFPGRFSGRQFSNSRSEMNVSTLELGDSALYLCASSQLGLAGEAYEQYFGPGTRLTVT.

The chain uses TRBV7-2 and TRBJ2-7; TRBD1 might be the D (6 bases). V dropped 3 bases and J dropped 3 bases, with 12 bases sitting between them. The germline CDR1 and CDR2 sequences are SGHTA and FQGNSA. The CDR3 has 14 amino acids. CDR3 sequence reads: CASSLNRVNYEQYF. CDR3 sequence (DNA): TGTGCCAGCAGCTTGAACAGGGTGAACTACGAGCAGTACTTC. The variable domain in full, completed from reference TRBV7-2 and TRBJ2-7, reads GAGVSQSPSNKVTEKGKDVELRCDPISGHTALYWYRQSLGQGLEFLIYFQGNSAPDKSGLPSDRFSAERTGGSVSTLTIQRTQQEDSAVYLCASSLNRVNYEQYFGPGTRLTVT.

Here the CDR3 DNA reads TGTGCCACCAGTGATTTTCCCGCGGGGAGGACAGATACGCAGTATTTT. This codes for CATSDFPAGRTDTQYF. The chain has TRBV24-1 and TRBJ2-3; D is perhaps TRBD2 (6 bases). The CDR3 has 16 residues. V gave up 1 base and J gave up 3 bases, with 13 bases separating them. Germline lookup yields CDR1 KGHDR and CDR2 SFDVKD.

The chain employs TRBV18 and TRBJ1-1; D not resolved. V shed 3 bases and J shed 9 bases, with 11 bases lying between them. The CDR3 length is 12 residues. Germline V CDR1 and CDR2: KGHSH, LQKENI. The CDR3 protein is CASSPSPDQAFF. In nucleotides, the CDR3 is TGTGCCAGCTCACCGAGCCCCGATCAAGCTTTCTTT.

The V and J genes are TRBV25-1 and TRBJ2-7; TRBD2 matches at 9 bases. J lost 7 bases, V lost 4 bases, and 5 bases had no gene match. The CDR3 totals 13 residues. Germline values: CDR1 MGHDK, CDR2 SYGVNS. Written as DNA, the CDR3 is TGTGCCAGCAGTGTCTCCCTAGCGGGGGAGCAGTACTTC. This encodes CASSVSLAGEQYF.

This sequence joins TRBV9 and TRBJ2-5; 9 positions match TRBD2. The trim removed 4 bases at V and 1 base at J, leaving 5 bases unmatched. In germline, CDR1 is SGDLS, CDR2 YYNGEE. The CDR3 spans 15 residues. The CDR3 DNA follows: TGTGCCAGCAGCTCCGGACTAGCGTTCCAAGAGACCCAGTACTTC. The encoded protein is CASSSGLAFQETQYF.

V and J are TRBV6-5 and TRBJ1-5, with D perhaps TRBD1 (6 bases). CDR3 length: 15 residues. The germline gives CDR1 MNHEY, CDR2 SVGAGI. Trimming removed 4 bases at V and 2 bases at J, with 12 bases between. The DNA of the CDR3 is TGTGCCAGCAGTTTTGGGGGCCTGGGCAATCAGCCCCAGCATTTT. Translation: CASSFGGLGNQPQHF.